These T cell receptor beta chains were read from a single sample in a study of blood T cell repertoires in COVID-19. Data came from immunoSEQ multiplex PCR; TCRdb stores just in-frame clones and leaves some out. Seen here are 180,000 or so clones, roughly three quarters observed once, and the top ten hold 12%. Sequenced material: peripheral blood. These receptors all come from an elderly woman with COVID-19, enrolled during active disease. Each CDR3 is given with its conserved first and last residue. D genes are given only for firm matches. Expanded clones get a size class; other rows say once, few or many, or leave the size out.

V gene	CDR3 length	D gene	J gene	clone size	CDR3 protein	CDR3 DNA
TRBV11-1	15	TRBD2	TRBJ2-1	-	CASSLGLAGYNEQFF	TGTGCCAGCAGCTTAGGTCTAGCGGGTTACAATGAGCAGTTCTTC
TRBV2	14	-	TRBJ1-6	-	CASSWGPRNSPLHF	TGTGCCAGCAGTTGGGGCCCCCGGAATTCACCCCTCCACTTT
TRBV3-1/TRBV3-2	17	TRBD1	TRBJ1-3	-	CASSQDPDRGLGNTIYF	TGTGCCAGCAGCCAAGATCCGGACAGGGGGCTTGGAAACACCATATATTTT
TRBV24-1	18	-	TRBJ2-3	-	CATSDLRNAGSRYGTQYF	TGTGCCACCAGTGATTTGCGCAACGCAGGGTCTAGATACGGTACGCAGTATTTT
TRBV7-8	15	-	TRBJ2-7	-	CASSLYAGLSYEQYF	TGTGCCAGCAGCTTGTACGCTGGCTTATCGTACGAGCAGTACTTC
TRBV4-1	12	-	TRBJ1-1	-	CASSQDRLVAFF	TGCGCCAGCAGCCAAGACAGACTGGTAGCTTTCTTT
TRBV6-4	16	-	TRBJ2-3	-	CASSPRLESSTDTQYF	TGTGCCAGCAGCCCTAGACTGGAATCTAGCACAGATACGCAGTATTTT
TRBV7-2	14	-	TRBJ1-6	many	CASSLSGTNSPLHF	TGTGCCAGCAGCTTAAGCGGGACAAATTCACCCCTCCACTTT
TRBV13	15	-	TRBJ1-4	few	CASSTRIAANEKLFF	TGTGCCAGCAGCACCCGCATCGCAGCTAATGAAAAACTGTTTTTT
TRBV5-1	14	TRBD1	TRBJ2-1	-	CASSVDRGYNEQFF	TGCGCCAGCAGCGTAGACAGGGGATACAATGAGCAGTTCTTC
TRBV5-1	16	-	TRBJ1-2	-	CASSVRPLDRPLGYTF	TGCGCCAGCAGCGTTAGACCGCTCGACAGACCCTTGGGCTACACCTTC
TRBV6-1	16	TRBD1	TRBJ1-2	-	CASSVFKQTGYYGYTF	TGTGCCAGCAGTGTATTTAAGCAGACAGGGTATTATGGCTACACCTTC
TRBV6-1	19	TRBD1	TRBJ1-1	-	CASSEGRLRTGEMNTEAFF	TGTGCCAGCAGTGAAGGAAGATTGAGGACAGGGGAAATGAACACTGAAGCTTTCTTT
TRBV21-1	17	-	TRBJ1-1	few	CASSWEGTGKENTEAFF	TGTGCCAGCAGTTGGGAAGGGACAGGAAAGGAAAACACTGAAGCTTTCTTT
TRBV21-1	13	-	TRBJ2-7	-	CASSALHSYEQYF	TGTGCCAGCAGCGCATTACATTCTTACGAGCAGTACTTC
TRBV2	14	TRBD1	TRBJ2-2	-	CASWTGGDTGELFF	TGTGCCAGCTGGACAGGGGGGGACACCGGGGAGCTGTTTTTT
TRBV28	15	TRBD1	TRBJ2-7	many	CASSPGTGFTYEQYF	TGTGCCAGCAGTCCCGGGACAGGGTTTACCTACGAGCAGTACTTC
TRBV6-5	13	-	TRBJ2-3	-	CASSPPDSYAQYF	TGTGCCAGCAGTCCGCCCGACAGTTATGCGCAGTATTTT
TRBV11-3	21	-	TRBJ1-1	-	CASSLDPGPTLGGSSHTEAFF	TGTGCCAGCAGCTTAGATCCTGGGCCCACATTAGGGGGTAGTTCCCACACTGAAGCTTTCTTT
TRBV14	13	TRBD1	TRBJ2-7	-	CASSQDRQGPTYF	TGTGCCAGCAGCCAAGATCGACAGGGCCCCACGTACTTC
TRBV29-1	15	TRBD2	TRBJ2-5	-	CSVEGTSGGVETQYF	TGCAGCGTTGAAGGGACTAGCGGGGGGGTCGAGACCCAGTACTTC
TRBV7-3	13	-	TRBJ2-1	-	CASSPSAGHEQFF	TGTGCCAGCAGCCCGTCGGCGGGGCATGAGCAGTTCTTC
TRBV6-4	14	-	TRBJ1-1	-	CASRRSGLNTEAFF	TGTGCCAGCCGACGGTCAGGATTGAACACTGAAGCTTTCTTT
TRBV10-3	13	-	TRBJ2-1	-	CAIKNSSYNEQFF	TGTGCCATCAAAAACAGCTCCTACAATGAGCAGTTCTTC
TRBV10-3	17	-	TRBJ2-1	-	CAISEPSTGKYYNEQFF	TGTGCCATCAGTGAGCCGTCGACAGGAAAGTATTACAATGAGCAGTTCTTC
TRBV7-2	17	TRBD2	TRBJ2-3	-	CASSLRLAGRSTDTQYF	TGTGCCAGCAGCTTAAGACTAGCGGGGAGGTCGACAGATACGCAGTATTTT
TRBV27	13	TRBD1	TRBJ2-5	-	CASRTDRGETQYF	TGTGCCAGCAGAACCGACAGGGGGGAGACCCAGTACTTC
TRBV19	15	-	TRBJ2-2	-	CASSRWTASTGELFF	TGTGCCAGTAGTCGATGGACAGCTTCGACCGGGGAGCTGTTTTTT
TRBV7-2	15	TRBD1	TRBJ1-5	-	CASSLGKQGGQPQHF	TGTGCCAGCAGCTTAGGGAAACAGGGGGGACAGCCCCAGCATTTT
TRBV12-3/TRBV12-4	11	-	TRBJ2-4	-	CASSLGLEQYF	TGTGCCAGCAGTTTAGGGCTAGAGCAGTACTTC
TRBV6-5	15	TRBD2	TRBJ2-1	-	CASSSTSGVIGEQFF	TGTGCCAGCAGTTCGACTAGCGGGGTGATCGGTGAGCAGTTCTTC
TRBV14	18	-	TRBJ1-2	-	CASSRDRWLQGRLYGYTF	TGTGCCAGCAGTCGCGATCGATGGCTCCAGGGGCGGCTATATGGCTACACCTTC
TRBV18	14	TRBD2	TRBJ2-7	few	CASSPGLLTYEQYF	TGTGCCAGCTCACCGGGACTACTTACCTACGAGCAGTACTTC
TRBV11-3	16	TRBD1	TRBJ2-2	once	CASSFGTGLRTGELFF	TGTGCCAGCAGCTTTGGGACAGGCCTACGGACCGGGGAGCTGTTTTTT
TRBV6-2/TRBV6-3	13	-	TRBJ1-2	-	CASSLVRSGGYTF	TGTGCCAGCAGTCTTGTTCGTAGTGGTGGCTACACCTTC
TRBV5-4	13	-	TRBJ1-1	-	CASSLEVGSEAFF	TGTGCCAGCAGCTTGGAGGTAGGGAGTGAAGCTTTCTTT
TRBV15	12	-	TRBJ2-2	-	CATSPFPGELFF	TGCGCCACCAGCCCCTTCCCCGGGGAGCTGTTTTTT
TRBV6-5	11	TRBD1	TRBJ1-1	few	CASSSRGKAFF	TGTGCCAGCAGTTCCAGGGGGAAAGCTTTCTTT
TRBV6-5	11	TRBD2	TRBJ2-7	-	CASSGGYEQYF	TGTGCCAGCTCGGGGGGGTACGAGCAGTACTTC
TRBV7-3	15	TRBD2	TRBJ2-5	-	CASSLGLADQETQYF	TGTGCCAGCAGCCTAGGACTAGCTGACCAAGAGACCCAGTACTTC
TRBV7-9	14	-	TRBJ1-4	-	CASSFGGSSEKLFF	TGTGCCAGCAGCTTCGGGGGGAGTAGTGAAAAACTGTTTTTT
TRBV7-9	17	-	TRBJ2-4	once	CASSLGGAGLTKNIQYF	TGTGCCAGCAGCTTAGGAGGGGCGGGGTTGACCAAAAACATTCAGTACTTC
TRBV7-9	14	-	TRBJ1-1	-	CASSLSGGNTEAFF	TGTGCCAGCAGCTTATCCGGCGGAAACACTGAAGCTTTCTTT
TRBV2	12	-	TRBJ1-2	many	CASRFFNYGYTF	TGTGCCAGCAGATTCTTTAACTATGGCTACACCTTC
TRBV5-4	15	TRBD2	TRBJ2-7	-	CASSLSSGSLREQYF	TGTGCCAGCAGCTTGAGTAGCGGGAGCCTCCGGGAGCAGTACTTC
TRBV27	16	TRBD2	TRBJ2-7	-	CASSPGTSPFRGEQYF	TGTGCCAGCAGCCCTGGGACTAGCCCTTTTAGGGGGGAGCAGTACTTC
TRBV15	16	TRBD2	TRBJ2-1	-	CATSRVVAGGWNEQFF	TGTGCCACCAGCAGAGTAGTAGCGGGGGGCTGGAATGAGCAGTTCTTC
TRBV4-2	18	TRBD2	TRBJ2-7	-	CASSQDEGSGVQTYEQYF	TGTGCCAGCAGCCAAGATGAGGGTAGCGGGGTCCAAACCTACGAGCAGTACTTC
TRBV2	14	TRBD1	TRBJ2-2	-	CASSGTGITGELFF	TGTGCCAGCAGCGGGACAGGGATCACCGGGGAGCTGTTTTTT
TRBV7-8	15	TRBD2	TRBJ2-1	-	CASQERGAFPNEQFF	TGTGCCAGCCAGGAGCGGGGAGCTTTCCCCAATGAGCAGTTCTTC
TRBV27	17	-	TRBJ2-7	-	CASNFLDRESDSYEQYF	TGTGCCAGCAATTTCCTCGACCGGGAGAGCGACTCCTACGAGCAGTACTTC
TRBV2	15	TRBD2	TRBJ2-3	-	CASSIIAGGLDTQYF	TGTGCCAGCAGTATAATAGCGGGAGGATTAGATACGCAGTATTTT
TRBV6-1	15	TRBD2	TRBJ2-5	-	CASSEARGREETQYF	TGTGCCAGCAGTGAAGCGCGTGGGAGGGAGGAGACCCAGTACTTC
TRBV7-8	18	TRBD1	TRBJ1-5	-	CATEEGQPFFYSNQPQHF	TGTGCCACCGAGGAGGGACAGCCTTTCTTTTATAGCAATCAGCCCCAGCATTTT
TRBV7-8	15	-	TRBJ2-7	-	CASSSGAEILGEQYF	TGTGCCAGCAGCTCAGGCGCAGAAATACTAGGCGAGCAGTACTTC